This T cell receptor (beta chain) was sequenced in a study of T cells in localized non-small cell lung cancer. The data were produced by immunoSEQ multiplex PCR, yet TCRdb's version contains in-frame clones alone and is incomplete. The profile shows about 37,000 clones, around 93% of them singletons. Trimming at V came to 3 bases and at J to 6 bases, leaving 6 bases not matched to a gene. This CDR3 spans 15 amino acids. Germline lookup yields CDR1 WNHNN and CDR2 SYGVQD (reference sequence). Sequenced here: peripheral blood mononuclear cells, sampled before any cancer treatment. The receptor was derived from a female donor at least 60 years old with stage II lung adenocarcinoma. The chain combines TRBV10-1 with TRBJ2-2, with 8 positions matching TRBD2. The CDR3 here is CASSETSGPPGELFF. The CDR3 coding sequence is TGCGCCAGCAGTGAAACTAGCGGCCCCCCCGGGGAGCTGTTTTTT.